Following are 21 T cell receptor beta chains from one sample sequenced in a study of T-cell reconstitution after alpha-beta-depleted transplantation in children. The authors prepared the TCRbeta library with unique molecular identifiers. MiXCR, run by TCRdb on the PCR reads, gives a single entry per CDR3 protein. The table shows 250,000 to 300,000 distinct CDR3 sequences, with about 9.4% occurring only once. Sample: PBMCs, taken before TCRalphabeta/CD19-depleted stem cell transplant. The receptors here all came from a boy younger than two with acute myeloid leukemia, due to receive a stem cell transplant.

This rearrangement joins TRBV5-1 to TRBJ1-4; 8 nucleotides line up with TRBD1. The germline gives CDR1 SGHRS, CDR2 YFSETQ. J was trimmed by 5 bases and V by 1 base; bases with no gene match: 4. This CDR3 contains 15 residues. The CDR3 region is CASSLRGDRNEKLFF. The CDR3 region has the DNA TGCGCCAGCAGCTTGAGGGGGGACAGGAATGAAAAACTGTTTTTT.

The CDR3 DNA is TGTGCCAGCAGTTTCGCCCCTAGCGGGGTTGGAGATACGCAGTATTTT. Amino acids: CASSFAPSGVGDTQYF. The V gene is TRBV28, the J gene TRBJ2-3; 9 nucleotides line up with TRBD2. V gave up 3 bases and J gave up 5 bases; unmatched junction bases: 9. The germline V gene has CDR1 MDHEN and CDR2 SYDVKM. The CDR3 length is 16 residues.

This clonotype was recorded at least ten times. The chain is built from TRBV12-3 or TRBV12-4 and TRBJ2-3; a weak D match, TRBD2 (6 bases). V gave up 6 bases and J gave up 2 bases, with 15 bases separating them. The CDR3 contains 15 residues. This chain's CDR3 is CASRAGTLPTDTQYF. CDR3 nucleotide sequence: TGTGCCAGCAGAGCCGGGACTCTCCCCACAGATACGCAGTATTTT.

This rearrangement joins TRBV28 to TRBJ2-7, with 8 bases that match TRBD1. Germline CDR1 reads MDHEN; CDR2 reads SYDVKM. The V segment lost 10 bases and the J segment 2 bases; nucleotides outside the gene matches: 13. This CDR3 spans 15 amino acids. CDR3 DNA sequence: TGTGCCATCCTATCCGGGCAGGGGGCGCCCTACGAGCAGTACTTC. Protein product: CAILSGQGAPYEQYF.

This clonotype was detected many times. The J gene is TRBJ2-2, the V gene TRBV7-2; weak D call: TRBD1 (5 bases). Germline assignment: CDR1 SGHTA and CDR2 FQGNSA. The CDR3 has 16 amino acids. With 5 bases removed from V and 1 base from J, the gap between germline ends came to 14 bases. The CDR3 sequence: CASSRSRQKNTGELFF. The CDR3 region has the DNA TGTGCCAGCAGCCGAAGTCGACAGAAGAACACCGGGGAGCTGTTTTTT.

This clonotype was seen only a few times. The rearrangement uses TRBV28 and TRBJ1-2; the D is unclear. Germline-derived CDR1 and CDR2 are MDHEN and SYDVKM. The V end lost 4 bases, the J end lost 5 bases, and 8 bases lay between the germline ends. This CDR3 is built from 12 residues. Here the CDR3 DNA reads TGTGCCAGCAGTTCCGGGCCTTATGGCTACACCTTC. The encoded protein is CASSSGPYGYTF.

This chain uses TRBV7-9 with TRBJ2-6; D not certain. CDR3 length equals 13 residues. The ends were cut back, 5 bases at V and 4 bases at J, with 6 bases in the middle. Looked up from germline, CDR1 is SEHNR and CDR2 is FQNEAQ (reference sequence). Here the CDR3 reads CASSQPGANVLTF. In DNA, the CDR3 is TGTGCCAGCAGCCAACCGGGGGCCAACGTCCTGACTTTC.

Notes on this clonotype: At one of its ends the junction is not consistent with the germline gene, which may arise from a read error. The rearrangement links TRBV20-1 to TRBJ2-5, with D tentatively TRBD1 (8 bases). The length of the CDR3 is 13 residues. The germline V gene has CDR1 DFQATT and CDR2 SNEGSKA (reference sequence). CDR3 region: CGATNRGGETQYF. CDR3 coding DNA: TGCGGTGCAACTAACAGGGGGGGGGAGACCCAGTACTTC.

Details on this clonotype: A much larger clone differs from this one at a single base, so this may be a read error. This chain connects TRBV24-1 to TRBJ2-6, with no clear D. Germline V gives CDR1 KGHDR, CDR2 SFDVKD. The CDR3 loop spans 15 amino acids. In DNA form, the CDR3 reads TGTGCCACCATTAAGCAGTACTCTCGGGCCAACGTCCTGACTTTC. Amino acids: CATIKQYSRANVLTF.

The V call is TRBV6-4, the J call TRBJ2-3; no firm D call. The CDR3 is 14 amino acids. Trimming removed 1 base at V and 4 bases at J, with 9 bases between. Germline V lookup: CDR1 MRHNA, CDR2 SNTAGT. For the CDR3, the DNA is TGTGCCAGCAGTGACTGGAAAGGGTCAGATACGCAGTATTTT. Amino acids: CASSDWKGSDTQYF.

This chain links TRBV25-1 with TRBJ2-1; D tentatively reads TRBD1 or TRBD2 (5 bases each). The CDR3 sequence is 10 residues long. V shed 6 bases and J shed 8 bases, with 5 bases lying between them. Per the germline V gene, CDR1 is MGHDK and CDR2 is SYGVNS. The CDR3 nucleotides read TGTGCCAGCAGGGGGGATGAGCAGTTCTTC. As protein: CASRGDEQFF.

This clonotype was seen repeatedly, ten times or more. This chain joins TRBV20-1 and TRBJ2-3; D call uncertain. Germline-derived CDR1 and CDR2 are DFQATT and SNEGSKA (reference sequence). Trimming removed 0 bases from V and 2 bases from J, with 9 bases in between. The CDR3 extends over 14 amino acids. CDR3 region: CSARDTPLTDTQYF. The CDR3 nucleotides are TGCAGTGCTAGAGACACCCCGCTCACAGATACGCAGTATTTT.

The V gene is TRBV4-2, the J gene TRBJ2-7; 7 bases align to TRBD1. Germline loops: CDR1 LGHNA, CDR2 YNFKEQ. After removal of 1 base from V and 0 bases from J, the junction contained 3 bases not matched to a gene. This CDR3 has 15 amino acids. The CDR3 is CASSQGQGFSYEQYF. CDR3 DNA sequence: TGTGCCAGCAGCCAAGGACAGGGCTTCTCCTACGAGCAGTACTTC.

For this clonotype: This may stem from a read error, because a much larger clone lies one nucleotide away. V and J are TRBV11-3 and TRBJ2-1; tentative D call: TRBD2 (6 bases). Germline V gives CDR1 SGHNT, CDR2 YENEEA. With 1 base removed from V and 3 bases from J, the gap between germline ends came to 13 bases. The CDR3 is 16 amino acids. The CDR3 bases are TGTGCCAGCAGCTTAGCGGAGGGGCGATGCTACAATGAGCAGTTCTTC. It translates to CASSLAEGRCYNEQFF.

The table lists this clonotype with many counts. This chain connects TRBV5-6 to TRBJ2-3, with 11 bases identical to TRBD1. Unmatched junction bases numbered 3, after V lost 2 bases and J lost 1 base. This CDR3 region has 16 residues. Germline V gene lookup returns CDR1 SGHDT and CDR2 YYEEEE. CDR3: CASSFRTGGGTDTQYF. The DNA of the CDR3 is TGTGCCAGCAGCTTTCGGACAGGGGGCGGCACAGATACGCAGTATTTT.

In this sample, this clonotype turned up many times. This chain links TRBV6-2 or TRBV6-3 with TRBJ2-2, with TRBD2 matching over 14 bases. The trim removed 5 bases at V and 5 bases at J, leaving 16 bases unmatched. The germline CDR1 and CDR2 sequences are MNHEY and SVGEGT. This CDR3 comprises 20 residues. The CDR3 is CASSRGLAGGQLERTGELFF. CDR3 nucleotide sequence: TGTGCCAGCAGTCGAGGACTAGCGGGAGGCCAACTCGAAAGAACCGGGGAGCTGTTTTTT.

The table lists this clonotype with many counts. The rearrangement uses TRBV3-1 and TRBJ2-2; 10 bases match TRBD1. Germline lookup yields CDR1 LGHDT and CDR2 YNNKEL (reference sequence). This CDR3 is built from 15 residues. Unmatched junction bases numbered 1, after V lost 3 bases and J lost 3 bases. The CDR3 DNA follows: TGTGCCAGCAGCCAGGGGACAGGGGACACCGGGGAGCTGTTTTTT. This encodes CASSQGTGDTGELFF. The variable domain in full, completed from reference TRBV3-1 and TRBJ2-2, reads DTAVSQTPKYLVTQMGNDKSIKCEQNLGHDTMYWYKQDSKKFLKIMFSYNNKELIINETVPNRFSPKSPDKAHLNLHINSLELGDSAVYFCASSQGTGDTGELFFGEGSRLTVL.

At least ten counts were recorded for this clonotype. CDR3: CASSLVQGSTDTQYF. CDR3 bases: TGTGCCAGCAGTTTGGTACAGGGGTCCACAGATACGCAGTATTTT. The chain joins TRBV28 to TRBJ2-3; the match to TRBD1 covers 7 bases. The V gene end was trimmed by 3 bases and the J gene end by 2 bases; junction bases not matched to a gene: 5. CDR1 and CDR2 from the germline V gene are MDHEN and SYDVKM. The CDR3 totals 15 residues.

This chain links TRBV7-2 with TRBJ1-1; D ambiguous. V gave up 1 base and J gave up 3 bases, with 9 bases separating them. The CDR3 has 14 residues. Germline values: CDR1 SGHTA, CDR2 FQGNSA. This chain's CDR3 is CASSLGPPYTEAFF. In DNA, the CDR3 is TGTGCCAGCAGCTTAGGCCCCCCCTACACTGAAGCTTTCTTT.

This clonotype was counted only a few times. This sequence joins TRBV7-9 and TRBJ1-2; weak D call: TRBD1 (6 bases). The CDR3 is 13 amino acids. Germline lookup yields CDR1 SEHNR and CDR2 FQNEAQ (reference sequence). V dropped 1 base and J dropped 6 bases, with 9 bases sitting between them. The CDR3 protein is CASSLEPGDGYTF. CDR3 sequence (DNA): TGTGCCAGCAGCTTAGAGCCAGGGGATGGCTACACCTTC.

This clonotype was detected ten times or more. This chain uses TRBV24-1 with TRBJ2-7, with D perhaps TRBD1 or TRBD2 (5 bases each). Germline V gene sequence: CDR1 KGHDR, CDR2 SFDVKD. The V end lost 3 bases, the J end lost 6 bases, and 11 bases lay between the germline ends. The CDR3 is made up of 13 amino acids. The CDR3 sequence: CATSDTGAGEQYF. Written as DNA, the CDR3 is TGTGCCACCAGTGATACCGGGGCCGGCGAGCAGTACTTC.